The T cell receptor beta chain described here comes from a study of T cell repertoires in cytomegalovirus infection. Study details: A matching HLA type, together with CMV infection, was signaled by public TCR beta signatures. General study results and limits: Accumulated public TCR beta family frequency recognized individuals carrying CMV together with the relevant HLA. HLA-C-restricted CMV-specific TCR beta clonotypes were dominant in the ex vivo response.

At least ten counts were recorded for this clonotype. Its antigen is still unknown. TCRdb re-called the reads through MiXCR, storing one row per CDR3 protein. This sample yields a few hundred thousand distinct CDR3 sequences, of which 15% to 20% are seen a single time; more than 10% belongs to the top ten. This clonotype was obtained from a human donor in good health (CMV status not recorded). Some clones in this sample may be carry-over from other donors' samples. The sequenced material came from PBMCs.

As DNA, the CDR3 is TGTGCCAGCAGCCCCCCCTCCGGTCGGACCGGGGAGCTGTTTTTT. Translation gives CASSPPSGRTGELFF. V is TRBV7-2 and J is TRBJ2-2; D gene uncertain. Germline V gives CDR1 SGHTA, CDR2 FQGNSA. Trimming pared 5 bases from V and 5 bases from J, leaving 15 bases between. The CDR3 totals 15 residues.